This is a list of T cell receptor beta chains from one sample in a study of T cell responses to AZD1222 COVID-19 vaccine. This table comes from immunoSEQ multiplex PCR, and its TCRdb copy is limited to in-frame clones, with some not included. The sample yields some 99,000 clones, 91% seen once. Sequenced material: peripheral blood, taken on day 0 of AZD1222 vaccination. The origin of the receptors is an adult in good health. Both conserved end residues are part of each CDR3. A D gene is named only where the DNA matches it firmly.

CDR3aa: CASSASSHSPLHF
CDR3nt: TGTGCCAGCAGCGCCTCAAGCCACTCACCCCTCCACTTT
v_gene: TRBV3-1/TRBV3-2
j_gene: TRBJ1-6
d_gene: NA

CDR3aa: CASSADRGNEKLFF
CDR3nt: TGTGCCAGCAGTGCAGACAGGGGGAATGAAAAACTGTTTTTT
v_gene: TRBV2
j_gene: TRBJ1-4
d_gene: TRBD1

CDR3aa: CASVGQPDSGNTIYF
CDR3nt: TGTGCCAGCGTGGGACAGCCAGACTCTGGAAACACCATATATTTT
v_gene: TRBV28
j_gene: TRBJ1-3
d_gene: TRBD1

CDR3aa: CASSQDSKGVIGYGYTF
CDR3nt: TGTGCCAGCAGCCAAGATTCGAAGGGAGTGATTGGTTATGGCTACACCTTC
v_gene: TRBV4-2
j_gene: TRBJ1-2
d_gene: NA

CDR3aa: CSARVGGTDTQYF
CDR3nt: TGCAGCGCCCGAGTCGGGGGCACAGATACGCAGTATTTT
v_gene: TRBV29-1
j_gene: TRBJ2-3
d_gene: NA

CDR3aa: CASSRLNSGTYNEQFF
CDR3nt: TGTGCCAGCAGCCGGCTTAACAGCGGGACGTACAATGAGCAGTTCTTC
v_gene: TRBV3-1/TRBV3-2
j_gene: TRBJ2-1
d_gene: TRBD2

CDR3aa: CASSLSSYEQYF
CDR3nt: TGTGCCAGCAGCTTGTCTAGTTACGAGCAGTACTTC
v_gene: TRBV5-8
j_gene: TRBJ2-7
d_gene: NA

CDR3aa: CASSFVGGNTGELFF
CDR3nt: TGCGCCAGCAGCTTTGTGGGAGGTAACACCGGGGAGCTGTTTTTT
v_gene: TRBV5-1
j_gene: TRBJ2-2
d_gene: NA

CDR3aa: CSAPGVGVEQYF
CDR3nt: TGCAGCGCTCCGGGGGTGGGAGTCGAGCAGTACTTC
v_gene: TRBV29-1
j_gene: TRBJ2-7
d_gene: NA

CDR3aa: CASSLVSPMTGGEQFF
CDR3nt: TGTGCCAGCAGCTTAGTTTCCCCCATGACAGGCGGTGAGCAGTTCTTC
v_gene: TRBV7-2
j_gene: TRBJ2-1
d_gene: NA

CDR3aa: CASSPGQGSTDTQYF
CDR3nt: TGTGCCAGCAGCCCTGGACAGGGAAGCACAGATACGCAGTATTTT
v_gene: TRBV7-3
j_gene: TRBJ2-3
d_gene: TRBD1